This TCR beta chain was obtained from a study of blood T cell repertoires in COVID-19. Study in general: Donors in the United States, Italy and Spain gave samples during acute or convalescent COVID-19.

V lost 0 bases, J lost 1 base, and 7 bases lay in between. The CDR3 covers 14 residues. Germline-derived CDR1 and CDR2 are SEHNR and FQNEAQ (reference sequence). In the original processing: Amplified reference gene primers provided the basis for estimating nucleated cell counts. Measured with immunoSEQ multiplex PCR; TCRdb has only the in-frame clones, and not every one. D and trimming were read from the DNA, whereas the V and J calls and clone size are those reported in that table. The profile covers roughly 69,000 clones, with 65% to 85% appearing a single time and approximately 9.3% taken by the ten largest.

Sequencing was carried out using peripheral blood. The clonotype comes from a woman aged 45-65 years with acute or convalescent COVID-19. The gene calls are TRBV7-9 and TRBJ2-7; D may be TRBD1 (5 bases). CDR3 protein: CASSLAGPSYEQYF. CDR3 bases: TGTGCCAGCAGCTTAGCGGGGCCATCCTACGAGCAGTACTTC.